Below are 27 T cell receptor beta chains sequenced from a single sample in a study of blood T cell repertoires in COVID-19. The table came from immunoSEQ multiplex PCR; TCRdb's copy has only in-frame clones and leaves some out. Among about 210,000 clones, around 82% were seen once, and the ten largest hold 13%. The specimen sequenced was peripheral blood. The receptors here all came from a human donor in a cohort sampled during active COVID-19.

This clone was seen a few times. Other DNA sequences in the sample encode the same CDR3. This sequence joins TRBV6-5 and TRBJ1-1; the D gene is possibly TRBD1 (5 bases). The germline V gene has CDR1 MNHEY and CDR2 SVGAGI. V was shortened by 5 bases and J by 4 bases, with 11 bases between the two germline ends. The CDR3 sequence is 13 residues long. CDR3 in DNA: TGTGCCAGCAGTCTAGGGGCAGGCACTGAAGCTTTCTTT. The encoded protein is CASSLGAGTEAFF.

V usage is TRBV28 and J usage is TRBJ2-7; 9 bases are a match to TRBD1. The CDR3 loop spans 15 amino acids. CDR1 and CDR2 (germline): MDHEN, SYDVKM. The trim removed 3 bases at V and 0 bases at J, leaving 3 bases unmatched. CDR3 sequence reads: CASSFQDRGSYEQYF. The CDR3 coding sequence is TGTGCCAGCAGTTTTCAGGACAGGGGCTCCTACGAGCAGTACTTC.

V usage is TRBV2 and J usage is TRBJ2-3; 9 positions agree with TRBD2. J gave up 6 bases and V 8 bases, and 6 bases lay outside the gene matches. Germline V gene data show CDR1 as SNHLY and CDR2 as FYNNEI. The CDR3 has 13 residues. This chain's CDR3 is CASASGTGDTQYF. Here the CDR3 DNA reads TGTGCCAGCGCTAGCGGGACGGGGGATACGCAGTATTTT.

The chain couples TRBV7-9 to TRBJ2-7; a weak D match, TRBD1 (8 bases). This CDR3 region has 14 residues. Trimming removed 6 bases at V and 6 bases at J, with 18 bases between. The germline V gene has CDR1 SEHNR and CDR2 FQNEAQ (reference sequence). CDR3 residues: CASSLTGGVSEQYF. DNA for the CDR3: TGTGCCAGCAGTCTAACAGGGGGGGTATCCGAGCAGTACTTC.

This chain joins TRBV10-3 and TRBJ1-1; D gene unclear. In germline, CDR1 is ENHRY, CDR2 SYGVKD. The CDR3 extends over 14 amino acids. The V end lost 0 bases, the J end lost 2 bases, and 7 bases lay between the germline ends. Here the CDR3 DNA reads TGTGCCATCAGTGAGTCTGCGGGAAACACTGAAGCTTTCTTT. Translated, it gives CAISESAGNTEAFF.

The V and J genes are TRBV13 and TRBJ2-3; D is possibly TRBD2 (5 bases). Germline V gene lookup returns CDR1 PRHDT and CDR2 FYEKMQ (reference sequence). The CDR3 is 14 residues long. Trimming removed 5 bases from V and 2 bases from J, with 11 bases in between. CDR3 protein: CASSPLSDTDTQYF. Written as DNA, the CDR3 is TGTGCCAGCAGCCCCCTTAGCGACACAGATACGCAGTATTTT.

The chain couples TRBV6-5 to TRBJ1-5; D may be TRBD1 (5 bases). There are 14 residues in the CDR3. Trimming pared 8 bases from V and 1 base from J, leaving 12 bases between. CDR1 is MNHEY and CDR2 is SVGAGI in the germline V gene. The CDR3 region has the DNA TGTGCCAGCGCTTGGACATTGAGCAATCAGCCCCAGCATTTT. Its translation is CASAWTLSNQPQHF.

The chain recombines TRBV4-3 with TRBJ2-2; D is possibly TRBD2 (5 bases). V was pared by 4 bases and J by 7 bases, with 16 bases between. The germline gives CDR1 LGHNA, CDR2 YSLEER. CDR3 length: 15 residues. The CDR3 bases are TGCGCCAGCAGCCCAAGAGGGCGGGCGGACGGGGAGCTGTTTTTT. Its translation is CASSPRGRADGELFF.

The rearrangement joins TRBV27 to TRBJ1-2; D gene unclear. V was pared by 2 bases and J by 2 bases, with 6 bases between. There are 13 residues in the CDR3. Germline CDR1 reads MNHEY; CDR2 reads SMNVEV (reference sequence). The CDR3 DNA reads TGTGCCAGCAGTTTACGAGGGAACTATGGCTACACCTTC. Its protein is CASSLRGNYGYTF.

This chain's CDR3 is CATDWGGYNEQFF. CDR3 nucleotide sequence: TGTGCCACCGACTGGGGGGGATACAATGAGCAGTTCTTC. The rearrangement uses TRBV7-9 and TRBJ2-1; TRBD2 matches at 7 bases. The CDR3 length is 13 residues. Germline CDR1 reads SEHNR; CDR2 reads FQNEAQ (reference sequence). V lost 10 bases and J lost 4; bases outside the gene matches: 7.

In this sample, this clone turned up a few times. This chain links TRBV5-6 with TRBJ1-5; weak D call: TRBD1 (5 bases). This CDR3 comprises 15 residues. Germline CDR1 and CDR2: SGHDT and YYEEEE. Trimming stripped 0 bases from V and 6 bases from J, with 13 bases between. This chain's CDR3 is CASSLGVGGSQPQHF. CDR3 nucleotide sequence: TGTGCCAGCAGCTTGGGTGTGGGGGGTAGTCAGCCCCAGCATTTT.

This clone was observed a handful of times. The rearrangement uses TRBV5-1 and TRBJ2-2; 8 bases line up with TRBD2. This CDR3 contains 17 residues. With V trimmed by 1 base and J by 3 bases, 8 bases remained unmatched. Per the germline V gene, CDR1 is SGHRS and CDR2 is YFSETQ. The CDR3 coding sequence is TGCGCCAGCAGCTTGTTTCGGGGGGGCGAGTACACCGGGGAGCTGTTTTTT. Encoded protein: CASSLFRGGEYTGELFF.

The chain is built from TRBV28 and TRBJ1-4; no clear D. Germline loops: CDR1 MDHEN, CDR2 SYDVKM. This CDR3 has 13 residues. V lost 5 bases and J 5 bases, leaving 9 bases between the germline ends. In nucleotides, the CDR3 is TGTGCCAGCAGTAGTAGGGAGAATGAAAAACTGTTTTTT. This translates into CASSSRENEKLFF.

The chain employs TRBV11-1 and TRBJ1-6, with TRBD1 matching over 11 bases. The CDR3 runs 16 residues. The germline V gene encodes CDR1 SGHAT and CDR2 FQDESV (reference sequence). V trimming: 3 bases; J trimming: 10 bases; junction bases outside the gene matches: 8. CDR3 bases: TGTGCCAGCAGCTTGAATCCGGGACAGGGGGACTCACCCCTCCACTTT. Its translation is CASSLNPGQGDSPLHF.

The DNA of the CDR3 is TGTGCCAGCAGCCGCCGGGACAGGGTGGGGGAGCAGTACTTC. Encoded protein: CASSRRDRVGEQYF. This chain connects TRBV5-8 to TRBJ2-7; 9 bases map to TRBD1. This CDR3 contains 14 residues. The V segment lost 4 bases and the J segment 7 bases; nucleotides outside the gene matches: 9. The germline V gene has CDR1 SGHTS and CDR2 YDEGEE.

This clone appeared a single time. The rearrangement uses TRBV10-3 and TRBJ2-7, with D possibly matching TRBD2 (5 bases). The CDR3 has 14 amino acids. Trimming removed 7 bases from V and 0 bases from J, with 13 bases in between. CDR1 and CDR2 (germline): ENHRY, SYGVKD. CDR3 bases: TGTGCCATCACTCGGACGGGGAGCTCCTACGAGCAGTACTTC. This codes for CAITRTGSSYEQYF.

The rearrangement uses TRBV4-3 and TRBJ1-2; no definite D call. Germline CDR1 LGHNA, CDR2 YSLEER. The germline V and J ends were trimmed by 2 bases and 8 bases, with 9 bases remaining between them. The CDR3 is made up of 12 amino acids. This CDR3 is CASSQRGLGYTF. CDR3 DNA sequence: TGCGCCAGCAGCCAACGAGGTCTGGGCTACACCTTC.

The chain links TRBV7-3 to TRBJ1-2, with TRBD1 identical over 9 bases. The CDR3 loop spans 17 amino acids. Germline V lookup: CDR1 SGHTA, CDR2 FQGTGA. J lost 8 bases, V lost 3 bases, and 16 bases had no gene match. The CDR3 DNA follows: TGTGCCAGCAGCTTGATCCGGGACAGGGTAGGGGATAAAGGCTACACCTTC. Its translation is CASSLIRDRVGDKGYTF.

J is TRBJ2-5 and V is TRBV28; 9 bases line up with TRBD1. Germline loops: CDR1 MDHEN, CDR2 SYDVKM. V lost 7 bases, J lost 5 bases, and 5 bases stayed unmatched. CDR3 length equals 13 residues. This CDR3 reads CASTDRGGETQYF. In nucleotides, the CDR3 is TGTGCCAGCACGGACAGGGGAGGTGAGACCCAGTACTTC. Supplemented by reference TRBV28 and TRBJ2-5, the full variable domain reads DVKVTQSSRYLVKRTGEKVFLECVQDMDHENMFWYRQDPGLGLRLIYFSYDVKMKEKGDIPEGYSVSREKKERFSLILESASTNQTSMYLCASTDRGGETQYFGPGTRLLVL.

A word on this clone: At the DNA level, this CDR3 is encoded by other sequences in the same sample as well. The rearrangement uses TRBV19 and TRBJ1-5, with a weak D call TRBD1 (5 bases). V lost 3 bases to trimming and J lost 0 bases, with 9 bases between them. Germline V CDR1 and CDR2: LNHDA, SQIVND (reference sequence). This CDR3 spans 15 amino acids. The CDR3 DNA reads TGTGCCAGTAGTATTGGGGGGTATAGCAATCAGCCCCAGCATTTT. Translating it yields CASSIGGYSNQPQHF.

This chain joins TRBV7-9 and TRBJ1-4; D remains ambiguous. CDR3 size: 14 residues. V lost 1 base to trimming and J lost 13 bases, with 16 bases between them. Germline values: CDR1 SEHNR, CDR2 FQNEAQ (reference sequence). CDR3 loop: CASSLGVQRELLFF. The CDR3 coding sequence is TGTGCCAGCAGCTTAGGGGTCCAGAGGGAATTACTGTTTTTT.

The chain links TRBV1 to TRBJ2-7; TRBD2 reflects the table's D call only, with no check against the DNA. TRBV1 is termed a pseudogene. This CDR3 comprises 15 residues. The CDR3 here is CTSSQDRLAPLEQYF. The CDR3 DNA reads as TGCACCAGCAGCCAAGATCGCCTAGCCCCTCTCGAGCAGTACTTC.

This sequence joins TRBV24-1 and TRBJ2-7; 9 nucleotides match TRBD1. The CDR3 consists of 16 residues. The V segment lost 7 bases and the J segment 3 bases; nucleotides outside the gene matches: 12. The germline CDR1 and CDR2 sequences are KGHDR and SFDVKD. This chain's CDR3 is CATRLTGTGTHYEQYF. The DNA of the CDR3 is TGTGCCACCAGACTCACCGGGACAGGGACCCACTACGAGCAGTACTTC.

The chain couples TRBV28 to TRBJ2-3; TRBD2 might be the D (6 bases). In germline, CDR1 is MDHEN, CDR2 SYDVKM. The germline V and J ends were trimmed by 10 bases and 0 bases, with 11 bases remaining between them. CDR3 length: 13 amino acids. This CDR3 reads CATGRLSTDTQYF. The CDR3 DNA sequence: TGTGCCACGGGGAGGTTGAGCACAGATACGCAGTATTTT.

The CDR3 DNA reads TGTGCCAGCAGGAAGACAGGGGTCGAGCAGTACTTC. Residues: CASRKTGVEQYF. The chain has TRBV6-5 and TRBJ2-7, with TRBD1 matching 8 bases. J lost 6 bases, V lost 6 bases, and 4 bases had no gene match. Per the germline V gene, CDR1 is MNHEY and CDR2 is SVGAGI. This CDR3 contains 12 residues.

The chain employs TRBV2 and TRBJ2-6; 9 bases match TRBD1. Unmatched junction bases numbered 13, after V lost 6 bases and J lost 1 base. The CDR3 runs to 19 residues. Germline V gives CDR1 SNHLY, CDR2 FYNNEI. Here the CDR3 reads CASSPNRGQIQSGANVLTF. The CDR3 nucleotides read TGTGCCAGCAGCCCGAACAGGGGGCAGATACAGTCTGGGGCCAACGTCCTGACTTTC.

The V call is TRBV9, the J call TRBJ1-5; the D is unclear. This CDR3 contains 14 residues. V lost 3 bases and J 0 bases, leaving 7 bases between the germline ends. CDR1 is SGDLS and CDR2 is YYNGEE in the germline V gene. CDR3 loop: CASSAGYSNQPQHF. The CDR3 DNA follows: TGTGCCAGCAGCGCCGGTTATAGCAATCAGCCCCAGCATTTT.